Reported below is one T cell receptor (beta chain). Libraries were prepared by immunoSEQ multiplex PCR; TCRdb keeps only in-frame clonotypes and omits some of them. The table shows approximately 53,000 clones, with roughly 87% occurring only once. These data belong to a study of blood T cell repertoires in COVID-19. Seattle's enrolled individuals joined amid active infection and were then monitored longitudinally. Germline CDR1 SEHNR, CDR2 FQNEAQ (reference sequence). V trimming: 3 bases; J trimming: 1 base; junction bases outside the gene matches: 4. The CDR3 has 17 amino acids. The chain carries TRBV7-9 and TRBJ1-5; 12 nucleotides agree with TRBD1. Sequenced input: peripheral blood. This TCR was recovered from a woman aged 80 or over with COVID-19, enrolled during active disease. The CDR3 DNA is TGTGCCAGCAGCTTGGGACAGGGGGCTGGGAGCAATCAGCCCCAGCATTTT. The encoded protein is CASSLGQGAGSNQPQHF. The complete variable domain, with remaining parts taken from reference TRBV7-9 and TRBJ1-5, reads DTGVSQNPRHKITKRGQNVTFRCDPISEHNRLYWYRQTLGQGPEFLTYFQNEAQLEKSRLLSDRFSAERPKGSFSTLEIQRTEQGDSAMYLCASSLGQGAGSNQPQHFGDGTRLSIL.